This note documents a single T cell receptor (beta chain) sequence. As yet, its antigen is unknown. These data belong to a study of yellow fever vaccine responses in identical twins. TCRdb re-derived calls from the RT-PCR reads in MiXCR, one entry per CDR3 protein. Of roughly 18,000 distinct CDR3 sequences in the sample, 55% to 65% are singletons; the top ten hold 7% to 8%. The CDR3 runs to 15 residues. Trimming stripped 7 bases from V and 0 bases from J, with 13 bases between. CDR1 and CDR2 from the germline V gene are LNHDA and SQIVND (reference sequence). Findings and limits, study-wide: Twins' vaccine T cell responses reportedly seemed partly convergent and partly personalized.

The input for sequencing was T cells from blood (PBMCs), unsorted or a sorted subset (not recorded which), taken before or after yellow fever vaccination (not recorded which). The origin of this receptor is a woman between 18 and 29 years old who received the yellow fever vaccine. The chain uses TRBV19 and TRBJ1-5; perhaps TRBD1 as D (5 bases). CDR3 nucleotides: TGTGCCAGTAAGCGGACACGAGATAGCAATCAGCCCCAGCATTTT. Translated, it gives CASKRTRDSNQPQHF. The full variable domain, rest sourced from reference TRBV19 and TRBJ1-5, is DGGITQSPKYLFRKEGQNVTLSCEQNLNHDAMYWYRQDPGQGLRLIYYSQIVNDFQKGDIAEGYSVSREKKESFPLTVTSAQKNPTAFYLCASKRTRDSNQPQHFGDGTRLSIL.